This entry lists 21 T cell receptor beta chains sequenced from one sample in a study of T cells after yellow fever vaccination. TCRdb called the 5' RACE reads again in MiXCR, with one record for every CDR3 protein. The sample consists of some 350,000 distinct CDR3 sequences, about 9.5% of them appearing once. The starting material was PBMCs, obtained on the day of the first yellow fever vaccination. These receptors came from a man aged 18 to 35 who received the YFV17D yellow fever vaccine.

J is TRBJ1-1 and V is TRBV10-3, with D unresolved. The V gene's germline CDR1 is ENHRY and CDR2 SYGVKD. Trimming took 1 base from V and 7 from J, leaving 10 bases between them. This CDR3 region has 13 residues. CDR3 sequence: CAISEWELGEAFF. The DNA of the CDR3 is TGTGCCATCAGTGAGTGGGAATTGGGTGAAGCTTTCTTT.

The chain couples TRBV5-4 to TRBJ2-5, with D unclear. This CDR3 has 13 residues. V lost 0 bases and J lost 3, with 6 bases in between. From germline, CDR1 is SGHNT and CDR2 YYREEE (reference sequence). The CDR3 DNA reads as TGTGCCAGCAGCTTGGACGGAGAAGAGACCCAGTACTTC. Its translation: CASSLDGEETQYF.

The table lists this clonotype with many counts. For the CDR3, the DNA is TGCGCCAGCAGCCAAGGAGGGACTAACTATGGCTACACCTTC. Protein product: CASSQGGTNYGYTF. This chain links TRBV4-3 with TRBJ1-2; D gene uncertain. Per the germline V gene, CDR1 is LGHNA and CDR2 is YSLEER. Trimming cost V 1 base and J 0 bases, with 6 bases left between them. The CDR3 extends over 14 amino acids.

The rearrangement uses TRBV7-3 and TRBJ2-2, with D maybe TRBD1 (6 bases). Per germline, CDR1 SGHTA and CDR2 FQGTGA. CDR3 length equals 16 residues. Deletions cut 5 bases from V and 1 base from J, with 14 bases between. The CDR3 spells CASSPFGQLNTGELFF. The CDR3 DNA reads TGTGCCAGCAGCCCATTCGGACAGCTGAACACCGGGGAGCTGTTTTTT.

In this sample, this clonotype turned up a few times. The rearrangement uses TRBV27 and TRBJ2-7; the match to TRBD2 covers 9 bases. Germline V gene lookup returns CDR1 MNHEY and CDR2 SMNVEV (reference sequence). The J segment lost 3 bases and the V segment lost 5 bases, leaving 5 bases of the junction unmatched. The CDR3 spans 14 residues. The CDR3 nucleotides read TGTGCCAGCAGTGCACAGACTAGCGGCTACGAGCAGTACTTC. Translation: CASSAQTSGYEQYF.

The sample holds a few counts of this clonotype. J is TRBJ1-1 and V is TRBV5-1; D possibly corresponds to TRBD1 (6 bases). V lost 1 base and J 0 bases, leaving 13 bases between the germline ends. Looked up from germline, CDR1 is SGHRS and CDR2 is YFSETQ. CDR3 length: 16 residues. In DNA form, the CDR3 reads TGCGCCAGCAGCTTGTGGGGGCAGGGAATGAACACTGAAGCTTTCTTT. Protein: CASSLWGQGMNTEAFF.

Many counts were recorded for this clonotype. V usage is TRBV19 and J usage is TRBJ2-1; D perhaps matches TRBD1 (6 bases). Germline assignment: CDR1 LNHDA and CDR2 SQIVND (reference sequence). V was pared by 4 bases and J by 7 bases, with 8 bases between. This CDR3 region has 12 residues. The CDR3 bases are TGTGCCAGTAGTAGACAGGTAAATGAGCAGTTCTTC. This translates into CASSRQVNEQFF.

This clonotype was seen a few times. The genes are TRBV2 and TRBJ2-1; TRBD1 matches at 11 bases. Germline loops: CDR1 SNHLY, CDR2 FYNNEI. Trimming cost V 0 bases and J 3 bases; bases outside gene matches: 1. The CDR3 runs 16 residues. The DNA for the CDR3 is TGTGCCAGCAGTGAAGCCGGGACAGGGGGCTACAATGAGCAGTTCTTC. It encodes CASSEAGTGGYNEQFF.

This clonotype was recorded many times. The rearrangement uses TRBV5-1 and TRBJ2-3; TRBD2 might be the D (5 bases). The germline V gene encodes CDR1 SGHRS and CDR2 YFSETQ. V lost 3 bases and J lost 6, with 14 bases in between. The CDR3 covers 14 residues. The CDR3: CASSSSGLVDTQYF. In DNA form, the CDR3 reads TGCGCCAGCAGCTCCTCCGGACTTGTCGATACGCAGTATTTT.

The sample holds many counts of this clonotype. The rearrangement links TRBV6-5 to TRBJ1-2; no firm D call. Germline loops: CDR1 MNHEY, CDR2 SVGAGI. V lost 6 bases and J lost 8, with 16 bases in between. This CDR3 region has 13 residues. CDR3 sequence (DNA): TGTGCCAGCAGCTACGGACTGGAAAGGGGCTACACCTTC. This encodes CASSYGLERGYTF.

This clonotype was seen a handful of times. V gene TRBV20-1 combines with J gene TRBJ2-3; 10 nucleotides match TRBD2. The J segment lost 4 bases and the V segment lost 0 bases, leaving 4 bases of the junction unmatched. The V gene's germline CDR1 is DFQATT and CDR2 SNEGSKA (reference sequence). The CDR3 length is 15 residues. The CDR3 bases are TGCAGTGCTAGAGATCCCCTAGCGGGGGCAGATACGCAGTATTTT. It is translated as CSARDPLAGADTQYF.

This clonotype was counted ten times or more. The chain employs TRBV7-9 and TRBJ1-6, with 8 bases aligning to TRBD1. Germline trimming cut 5 bases from V and 9 bases from J; bases unmatched to any gene: 9. CDR1 is SEHNR, CDR2 FQNEAQ, per germline (reference sequence). This CDR3 region has 15 residues. The CDR3 loop is CASSGWTGSVSPLHF. The DNA of the CDR3 is TGTGCCAGCAGCGGATGGACAGGGTCAGTTTCACCCCTCCACTTT.

This chain links TRBV4-1 with TRBJ2-7; 10 nucleotides match TRBD2. Germline CDR1 MGHRA, CDR2 YSYEKL. With 2 bases clipped from V and 7 bases from J, the junction kept 8 bases outside the gene matches. The CDR3 totals 15 residues. As DNA, the CDR3 is TGCGCCAGCAGCCAACTAGCGGGGGTACCGGGGGAGCAGTACGTC. This encodes CASSQLAGVPGEQYV.

The chain joins TRBV19 to TRBJ2-7, with D unclear. The CDR3 contains 13 residues. CDR1 and CDR2 from the germline V gene are LNHDA and SQIVND (reference sequence). V lost 3 bases and J lost 7, with 13 bases in between. CDR3 bases: TGTGCCAGTAGTATGAGGCTTTCTGAGGAGCAGTACGTC. As protein: CASSMRLSEEQYV.

In this sample, this clonotype turned up a few times. This chain joins TRBV24-1 and TRBJ2-3; D ambiguous. With 4 bases removed from V and 3 bases from J, the gap between germline ends came to 7 bases. This CDR3 contains 13 residues. Looked up from germline, CDR1 is KGHDR and CDR2 is SFDVKD. The CDR3 protein is CATSDPITDTQYF. For the CDR3, the DNA is TGTGCCACCAGTGACCCAATAACAGATACGCAGTATTTT.

The chain combines TRBV5-6 with TRBJ2-4; the D is unclear. The CDR3 is 15 amino acids. With 4 bases removed from V and 1 base from J, the gap between germline ends came to 12 bases. The germline CDR1 and CDR2 sequences are SGHDT and YYEEEE. CDR3 coding DNA: TGTGCCAGCAGCCGACTTACCTGGGCCAAAAACATTCAGTACTTC. Protein sequence: CASSRLTWAKNIQYF.

This chain connects TRBV7-9 to TRBJ1-1; a possible D gene is TRBD1 (6 bases). The CDR3 extends over 13 amino acids. Trimming took off 5 bases at V and 9 bases at J, with 16 bases between the two ends. The V gene's germline CDR1 is SEHNR and CDR2 FQNEAQ (reference sequence). The CDR3 DNA is TGTGCCAGCAGCGGATCCAGGGGAGTGCAAGCTTTCTTT. Translation: CASSGSRGVQAFF.

This clonotype has a handful of counts. The chain joins TRBV20-1 to TRBJ1-1; 7 bases line up with TRBD1. Unmatched junction bases numbered 5, after V lost 0 bases and J lost 4 bases. Germline CDR1 reads DFQATT; CDR2 reads SNEGSKA (reference sequence). This CDR3 spans 14 amino acids. For the CDR3, the DNA is TGCAGTGCTAGAGATGAGCCAGGGGGCACTGAAGCTTTCTTT. Its protein is CSARDEPGGTEAFF.

This clonotype appeared a few times. The chain has TRBV5-1 and TRBJ2-5; D uncertain. The CDR3 sequence is 12 residues long. V was trimmed by 5 bases and J by 4 bases, leaving 9 bases between them. In germline, CDR1 is SGHRS, CDR2 YFSETQ. CDR3 sequence: CASSTGPETQYF. The CDR3 region has the DNA TGCGCCAGCAGTACTGGTCCAGAGACCCAGTACTTC.

This clonotype was seen repeatedly, ten times or more. This chain connects TRBV3-1 to TRBJ2-3; tentative D call: TRBD1 (5 bases). The CDR3 is 15 residues long. V shed 4 bases and J shed 1 base, with 12 bases lying between them. Germline V CDR1 and CDR2: LGHDT, YNNKEL (reference sequence). The CDR3 loop reads CASSLDSTGTDTQYF. As DNA, the CDR3 is TGTGCCAGCAGCCTAGACAGTACGGGCACAGATACGCAGTATTTT.

This clonotype was detected only a few times. This chain connects TRBV10-3 to TRBJ2-6; TRBD1 is a possible D gene (6 bases). Germline V gene data show CDR1 as ENHRY and CDR2 as SYGVKD. This CDR3 has 16 amino acids. The V end lost 5 bases, the J end lost 0 bases, and 11 bases lay between the germline ends. This chain's CDR3 is CAISQTGASGANVLTF. The CDR3 DNA follows: TGTGCCATCAGTCAGACAGGTGCCTCTGGGGCCAACGTCCTGACTTTC.